This TCR beta chain was profiled in a study of shared clonotypes between healthy human individuals. Study background: Used for every donor were three CD4 naive, three CD4 memory, two CD8 naive and one CD8 memory plate.

As defined, naive CD8 cells were CD45RO-negative and positively selected for CCR7, with terminally differentiated effector memory CD45RA+ cells excluded. The CDR3 is 13 residues long. Germline-derived CDR1 and CDR2 are MGHDK and SYGVNS. Deletions cut 3 bases from V and 5 bases from J, with 10 bases between. Turning to this clone: Its antigen is not identified.

Some clones are missing from TCRdb's copy, which holds only in-frame ones; the method was immunoSEQ multiplex PCR. The table shows roughly 2,000,000 clones, with around 96% occurring only once. Study findings and constraints: The four-donor shared clonotypes exceeded non-shared clonotypes in generation probability, with non-shared ones scoring lower.

The specimen sequenced was naive CD8+ T cells sorted from blood. The chain employs TRBV25-1 and TRBJ2-5; D is uncertain. The TCR originated in a man younger than 35 in good health. DNA for the CDR3: TGTGCCAGCAGTGAGAGACAAAGGGAGACCCAGTACTTC. It encodes CASSERQRETQYF.